Listed below are T cell receptor beta chains from one sample, sequenced in a study of blood T cell repertoires in COVID-19. Sequencing used immunoSEQ multiplex PCR; TCRdb keeps in-frame clones, though not all of them. Of approximately 110,000 clones listed, approximately 90% are singletons. Sample: peripheral blood. These receptors came from an elderly woman with acute or convalescent COVID-19. CDR3s include the opening cysteine and the closing phenylalanine or tryptophan.

CDR3aa,v_gene,j_gene
CASKRTGSSYEQYF,TRBV5-8,TRBJ2-7
CASSSYRGAGYEQYF,TRBV11-2,TRBJ2-7
CASSLWPLVGARLPSGNTIYF,TRBV28,TRBJ1-3
CASSGRTKQETQYF,TRBV5-6,TRBJ2-5
CASSLWAQGPNQPQHF,TRBV27,TRBJ1-5
CASSIGGVRIDTQYF,TRBV28,TRBJ2-3
CASTRRGLAGASYEQYF,TRBV21-1,TRBJ2-7
CASSADTNYGYTF,TRBV7-9,TRBJ1-2
CASSPTILSGMNTEAFF,TRBV5-1,TRBJ1-1
CASSMGDRGLDTEAFF,TRBV19,TRBJ1-1
CASSVGRFTDTQYF,TRBV9,TRBJ2-3
CATSRVFGGTNEKLFF,TRBV15,TRBJ1-4
CASSITGNTIYF,TRBV5-6,TRBJ1-3
CAKTGGPTSPEKLFF,TRBV24-1,TRBJ1-4
CATSPGQGENTIYF,TRBV24-1,TRBJ1-3
CASSLLDRGNTEAFF,TRBV4-1,TRBJ1-1
CASSPSAGYGYTF,TRBV7-6,TRBJ1-2
CASSRDRQTYEQYF,TRBV5-6,TRBJ2-7
CASSEVHWNTEAFF,TRBV6-1,TRBJ1-1
CASSTSTGELFF,TRBV19,TRBJ2-2
CAWSFGGNYGYTF,TRBV30,TRBJ1-2
CASSLWQAYSYEQYF,TRBV5-4,TRBJ2-7
CASNPQTGAGNTIYF,TRBV2,TRBJ1-3
CASSPRVATNEKLFF,TRBV7-6,TRBJ1-4
CASSYRQELSYEQYF,TRBV27,TRBJ2-7
CASSLASGGNEQFF,TRBV5-4,TRBJ2-1
CAWKLSGGQETQYF,TRBV30,TRBJ2-5
CSVRTGTGEETQYF,TRBV29-1,TRBJ2-5
CASRSLGGLHTDTQYF,TRBV5-6,TRBJ2-3
CASSLFGTGPYNEQFF,TRBV18,TRBJ2-1
CSVEVREGETQYF,TRBV29-1,TRBJ2-5
CASSLWSPLARRGFPRYEQYF,TRBV27,TRBJ2-7
CASSLRGHSTDTQYF,TRBV5-1,TRBJ2-3
CASSMAPDRGQELFF,TRBV19,TRBJ2-2
CAISEAGGNTGELFF,TRBV10-3,TRBJ2-2
CASSSGQASYEQYF,TRBV5-6,TRBJ2-7
CASSPLAGADQETQYF,TRBV3-1/TRBV3-2,TRBJ2-5
CASTDHHEYGYTF,TRBV25-1,TRBJ1-2
CAISESGHSGGETQYF,TRBV10-3,TRBJ2-5
CASSVASGTALQETQYF,TRBV9,TRBJ2-5
CASSPLVGQNMYEQFF,TRBV7-8,TRBJ2-1
CASRTQGAGYTF,TRBV6-6,TRBJ1-2
CASVLSAGELFF,TRBV6-5,TRBJ2-2
CASSSGHPQETQYF,TRBV6-5,TRBJ2-5
CASRTGTLAYEQYF,TRBV6-6,TRBJ2-7
CASSPDLRTGYEKLFF,TRBV6-6,TRBJ1-4
CASRREEADGYTF,TRBV19,TRBJ1-2
CATRIPWVDTQYF,TRBV7-2,TRBJ2-3
CASSLASQETQYF,TRBV5-4,TRBJ2-5
CASSRGGYNEQFF,TRBV14,TRBJ2-1
CASRYLTGLVYEQYF,TRBV5-1,TRBJ2-7
CASSEGSWRDRHEQYF,TRBV6-1,TRBJ2-7
CASSLTSFHEQFF,TRBV27,TRBJ2-1
CASNAGRDQPQHF,TRBV2,TRBJ1-5
CASSRDRGLIEQYF,TRBV6-5,TRBJ2-7